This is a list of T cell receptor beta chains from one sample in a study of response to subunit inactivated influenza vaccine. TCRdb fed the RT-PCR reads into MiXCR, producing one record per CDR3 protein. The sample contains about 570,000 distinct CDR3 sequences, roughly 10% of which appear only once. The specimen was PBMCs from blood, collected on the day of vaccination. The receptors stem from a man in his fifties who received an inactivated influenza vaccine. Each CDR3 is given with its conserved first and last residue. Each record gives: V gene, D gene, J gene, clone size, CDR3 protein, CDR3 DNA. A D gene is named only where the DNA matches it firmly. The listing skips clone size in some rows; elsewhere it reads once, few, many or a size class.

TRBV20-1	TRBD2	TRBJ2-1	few	CSALAGVKNEQFF	TGCAGTGCCCTAGCGGGAGTTAAAAATGAGCAGTTCTTC
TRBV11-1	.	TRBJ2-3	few	CASSWGRSGTDTQYF	TGTGCCAGCAGCTGGGGGAGGAGCGGCACAGATACGCAGTATTTT
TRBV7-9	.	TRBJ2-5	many	CASSLSPHTETQYF	TGTGCCAGCAGCTTAAGTCCACATACGGAGACCCAGTACTTC
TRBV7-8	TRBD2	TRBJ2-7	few	CASSPGTSVIYEQYF	TGTGCCAGCAGCCCCGGGACTAGCGTTATCTACGAGCAGTACTTC
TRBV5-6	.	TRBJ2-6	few	CASSLNLGSISSSGANVLTF	TGTGCCAGCAGCTTGAATTTAGGGTCGATCTCTAGCTCTGGGGCCAACGTCCTGACTTTC
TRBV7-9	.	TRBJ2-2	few	CASPPRTNTGELFF	TGTGCCAGCCCCCCTCGAACTAACACCGGGGAGCTGTTTTTT
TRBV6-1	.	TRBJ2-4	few	CASVGVAKNIQYF	TGTGCCAGCGTGGGCGTTGCCAAAAACATTCAGTACTTC
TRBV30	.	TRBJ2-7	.	CAWSVRVEQYF	TGTGCCTGGAGTGTAAGGGTCGAGCAGTACTTC
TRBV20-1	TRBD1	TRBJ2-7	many	CSARDPGGRRYEQYF	TGCAGTGCTAGAGACCCAGGGGGCAGGAGGTACGAGCAGTACTTC
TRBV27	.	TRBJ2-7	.	CASSSGTYGYEQYF	TGTGCCAGCAGTTCAGGGACGTATGGCTACGAGCAGTACTTC